This TCR beta chain was retrieved from a study of T cells in Graves' hyperthyroidism and ophthalmopathy. Disease duration was under 3 months in the ophthalmopathy patients, who also had a Clinical Activity Score of at least 3 and a NOSPECS grade of at least 4. About this clonotype itself: What it recognizes is unknown.

Study-level findings and limits: The model foresaw ophthalmopathy a median roughly 6 months prior to onset.

Regions amplified from RNA transcripts were the TCR beta CDR3 regions. In the first-round RT-PCR of the TCR CDR3, the HTBI primer set was used. Each CDR3 protein gets one entry after TCRdb re-called the multiplex PCR reads with MiXCR. The table shows about 250,000 distinct CDR3 sequences, with 20% to 25% occurring only once. Sequences were obtained from blood. The sequence came from a man younger than 40 with Graves' ophthalmopathy.

CDR3: CASSLRAGVIYNEQFF. Written as DNA, the CDR3 is TGTGCCAGCAGCTTGAGAGCGGGCGTTATCTACAATGAGCAGTTCTTC. The gene calls are TRBV5-6 and TRBJ2-1; a possible D gene is TRBD2 (6 bases). Germline loops: CDR1 SGHDT, CDR2 YYEEEE. This CDR3 region has 16 residues. Trimming pared 1 base from V and 3 bases from J, leaving 14 bases between.